The 30 T cell receptor beta chains presented below share a single source sample, sequenced in a study of blood T cell repertoires in COVID-19. TCRdb's copy holds only in-frame clones and misses some; the assay was immunoSEQ multiplex PCR. The data hold about 100,000 clones, with 81% observed a single time. The sample consisted of peripheral blood. Receptors originate from a man in his 60s with acute or convalescent COVID-19.

CDR3 region: CASKKLTTGGGMNTEAFF. As DNA, the CDR3 is TGTGCCAGCAAGAAATTGACTACAGGCGGGGGGATGAACACTGAAGCTTTCTTT. The rearrangement links TRBV7-2 to TRBJ1-1; TRBD1 is a possible D gene (5 bases). The germline V gene encodes CDR1 SGHTA and CDR2 FQGNSA. The CDR3 contains 18 residues. Trimming removed 7 bases at V and 0 bases at J, with 24 bases between.

This clone was recorded once. The rearrangement joins TRBV25-1 to TRBJ1-1, with a possible D match to TRBD1 (6 bases). CDR1 MGHDK and CDR2 SYGVNS come from the germline V gene. The CDR3 is 17 amino acids. Trimming removed 3 bases at V and 5 bases at J, with 22 bases between. The CDR3 region has the DNA TGTGCCAGCAGTGATGAGAGAGGTGCGGGGGCGCGAACTGAAGCTTTCTTT. It specifies CASSDERGAGARTEAFF.

This clone appeared a single time. The chain joins TRBV29-1 to TRBJ1-1; 7 nucleotides line up with TRBD1. The germline V gene encodes CDR1 SQVTM and CDR2 ANQGSEA. J gave up 1 base and V 7 bases, and 6 bases lay outside the gene matches. The CDR3 is made up of 13 amino acids. Here the CDR3 reads CSGSQGPNTEAFF. The CDR3 DNA sequence: TGCAGCGGATCACAGGGGCCGAACACTGAAGCTTTCTTT.

This chain joins TRBV9 and TRBJ2-7; 12 bases fit TRBD2. Germline CDR1 reads SGDLS; CDR2 reads YYNGEE. Germline trimming cut 3 bases from V and 2 bases from J; bases unmatched to any gene: 12. The CDR3 is 18 residues long. CDR3 region: CASSEDTSGGHRAYEQYF. CDR3 DNA sequence: TGTGCCAGCAGCGAGGATACTAGCGGGGGGCACAGAGCCTACGAGCAGTACTTC.

The chain recombines TRBV24-1 with TRBJ2-5; D is undetermined. V lost 9 bases, J lost 2 bases, and 12 bases lay in between. Germline CDR1 KGHDR, CDR2 SFDVKD. The CDR3 contains 13 residues. The CDR3 DNA reads TGTGCCACCGAGTCCCGGGTTCAAGAGACCCAGTACTTC. This translates into CATESRVQETQYF.

The CDR3 DNA is TGTGCCAGCAGCTTGGGCTGGGAAGCTTTCTTT. It specifies CASSLGWEAFF. The chain is built from TRBV7-9 and TRBJ1-1; D is unclear. CDR1 and CDR2 from the germline V gene are SEHNR and FQNEAQ (reference sequence). Trimming pared 3 bases from V and 8 bases from J, leaving 7 bases between. The CDR3 runs to 11 residues.

The chain combines TRBV28 with TRBJ2-1, with TRBD2 matching over 9 bases. Germline V gene sequence: CDR1 MDHEN, CDR2 SYDVKM. This CDR3 spans 14 amino acids. V dropped 4 bases and J dropped 8; count of bases not matched to a gene: 6. Here the CDR3 reads CASSWTAGGDEQFF. The CDR3 DNA follows: TGTGCCAGCAGTTGGACGGCGGGAGGGGATGAGCAGTTCTTC.

This clone was counted at least ten times. The chain combines TRBV28 with TRBJ1-1; 7 positions match TRBD1. The CDR3 spans 12 residues. Germline V lookup: CDR1 MDHEN, CDR2 SYDVKM. The V gene end was trimmed by 8 bases and the J gene end by 7 bases; junction bases not matched to a gene: 7. The CDR3 sequence is CASFLRGREAFF. In DNA form, the CDR3 reads TGTGCCAGCTTCTTAAGGGGGCGTGAAGCTTTCTTT.

This clone was seen only once. V usage is TRBV18 and J usage is TRBJ2-3, with 12 nucleotides matching TRBD2. V was pared by 2 bases and J by 4 bases, with 4 bases of the junction left unmatched. Germline lookup yields CDR1 KGHSH and CDR2 LQKENI. The CDR3 contains 16 residues. The CDR3 coding sequence is TGTGCCAGCTCACCATCTAGCGGGGGGGCCCCAGATACGCAGTATTTT. Translating it yields CASSPSSGGAPDTQYF.

As DNA, the CDR3 is TGTGCCACCAGCGGGAGACAGGGGGGGTATAGCAATCAGCCCCAGCATTTT. Protein sequence: CATSGRQGGYSNQPQHF. The V gene is TRBV15, the J gene TRBJ1-5; 9 nucleotides match TRBD1. V shed 5 bases and J 0 bases; nucleotides not matched to a gene: 8. The CDR3 is 17 amino acids. The V gene's germline CDR1 is LNHNV and CDR2 YYDKDF (reference sequence).

The chain uses TRBV27 and TRBJ2-7; weak D call: TRBD1 (6 bases). The CDR3 is made up of 12 amino acids. The germline V gene encodes CDR1 MNHEY and CDR2 SMNVEV (reference sequence). The ends were cut back, 4 bases at V and 3 bases at J, with 7 bases in the middle. The CDR3 nucleotides are TGTGCCAGCAGTTCACAGGGCTACGAGCAGTACTTC. As protein: CASSSQGYEQYF.

The rearrangement links TRBV5-6 to TRBJ2-1; 8 positions agree with TRBD1. Germline V gives CDR1 SGHDT, CDR2 YYEEEE. CDR3 length: 16 amino acids. With V trimmed by 1 base and J by 4 bases, 7 bases remained unmatched. As DNA, the CDR3 is TGTGCCAGCAGCTTGAGTACAGGGGGTTTTTACAATGAGCAGTTCTTC. Translation: CASSLSTGGFYNEQFF.

The chain couples TRBV9 to TRBJ2-3, with 7 bases that match TRBD1. This CDR3 has 11 amino acids. In germline, CDR1 is SGDLS, CDR2 YYNGEE. V lost 3 bases, J lost 14 bases, and 6 bases stayed unmatched. The CDR3 DNA reads TGTGCCAGCAGCGACACGAGGGGGCTGTATTTT. Encoded protein: CASSDTRGLYF.

V gene TRBV14 combines with J gene TRBJ1-2; 10 bases map to TRBD1. This CDR3 comprises 17 residues. Trimming cost V 3 bases and J 1 base; bases outside gene matches: 8. CDR1 and CDR2 (germline): SGHDN, FVKESK. The chain's CDR3 is CASSQTGGASLNYGYTF. The CDR3 coding sequence is TGTGCCAGCAGCCAGACAGGGGGCGCATCCCTTAACTATGGCTACACCTTC.

The chain employs TRBV11-2 and TRBJ2-2; D is unclear. Trimming took 7 bases from V and 5 from J, leaving 20 bases between them. Per germline, CDR1 SGHAT and CDR2 FQNNGV. This CDR3 has 16 amino acids. In nucleotides, the CDR3 is TGTGCCAGCACCCCTTACCAAGTCTCTAGGACCGGGGAGCTGTTTTTT. Translating it yields CASTPYQVSRTGELFF. Looking up the rest from reference TRBV11-2 and TRBJ2-2 gives the full variable domain: EAGVAQSPRYKIIEKRQSVAFWCNPISGHATLYWYQQILGQGPKLLIQFQNNGVVDDSQLPKDRFSAERLKGVDSTLKIQPAKLEDSAVYLCASTPYQVSRTGELFFGEGSRLTVL.

The V and J genes are TRBV6-5 and TRBJ2-7, with 9 bases lining up with TRBD1. This CDR3 comprises 15 residues. Germline CDR1 reads MNHEY; CDR2 reads SVGAGI. J was trimmed by 5 bases and V by 8 bases; bases with no gene match: 13. The CDR3 sequence is CASGSKGTGRHEQYF. CDR3 DNA sequence: TGTGCCAGCGGCTCAAAGGGGACAGGGAGGCACGAGCAGTACTTC.

This chain links TRBV6-5 with TRBJ1-2; 7 bases fit TRBD1. Germline values: CDR1 MNHEY, CDR2 SVGAGI. The CDR3 runs to 14 residues. V was clipped by 1 base and J by 2 bases; unmatched bases: 1. CDR3 loop: CASSYLGQNYGYTF. CDR3 bases: TGTGCCAGCAGTTACTTGGGACAGAACTATGGCTACACCTTC.

The chain is built from TRBV3-1 (or the pseudogene TRBV3-2) and TRBJ1-1, with a tentative D call TRBD1 (5 bases). The CDR3 sequence is 14 residues long. The V gene lost 6 bases and the J gene lost 3 bases, with 14 bases spanning the gap. The V gene's germline CDR1 is LGHDT and CDR2 YNNKEL (reference sequence). Written as DNA, the CDR3 is TGTGCCAGCAGTACCGACCCGGGGGACACTGAAGCTTTCTTT. Amino acid sequence: CASSTDPGDTEAFF.

The chain recombines TRBV7-2 with TRBJ1-1; the D gene is possibly TRBD1 (6 bases). The CDR3 length is 14 residues. V lost 3 bases to trimming and J lost 4 bases, with 12 bases between them. CDR1 SGHTA and CDR2 FQGNSA come from the germline V gene. The CDR3 reads CASSFTGKSTEAFF. In nucleotides, the CDR3 is TGTGCCAGCAGCTTCACAGGGAAGAGCACTGAAGCTTTCTTT.

The chain has TRBV3-1 (or the pseudogene TRBV3-2) and TRBJ2-7, with 10 bases that match TRBD2. This CDR3 is built from 15 residues. Germline V gene sequence: CDR1 LGHDT, CDR2 YNNKEL (reference sequence). The junction had 5 bases not matched to a gene; V was cut back by 2 bases and J by 4 bases. The CDR3 spells CASSQQRGGGYEQYF. CDR3 coding DNA: TGTGCCAGCAGCCAACAGCGGGGGGGCGGGTACGAGCAGTACTTC.

The chain combines TRBV3-1 (or the pseudogene TRBV3-2) with TRBJ2-2; TRBD1 aligns across 7 bases. The CDR3 extends over 16 amino acids. V dropped 4 bases and J dropped 4; count of bases not matched to a gene: 9. From germline, CDR1 is LGHDT and CDR2 YNNKEL (reference sequence). The CDR3 is CASSPVSDRVTGELFF. CDR3 nucleotide sequence: TGTGCCAGCAGCCCGGTCTCAGACAGGGTCACCGGGGAGCTGTTTTTT.

To note about this clone: A read error may account for a junction end that differs from germline. The rearrangement uses TRBV28 and TRBJ2-7, with TRBD2 matching 11 bases. The CDR3 totals 13 residues. The germline CDR1 and CDR2 sequences are MDHEN and SYDVKM. The CDR3, as DNA: TGTGCCAGCAGTTTATTTTTAGCGGGAGGGCCCGCCTTC. The encoded protein is CASSLFLAGGPAF.

This clone was detected a few times. The rearrangement joins TRBV7-2 to TRBJ1-2; the D gene is possibly TRBD1 (6 bases). V dropped 5 bases and J dropped 4 bases, with 17 bases sitting between them. The germline CDR1 and CDR2 sequences are SGHTA and FQGNSA. CDR3 length: 15 residues. In DNA, the CDR3 is TGTGCCAGCAGCCAAAAGTCCGGGACAACCTATGGCTACACCTTC. This gives the protein CASSQKSGTTYGYTF.

Details on this clone: At one of its ends the junction is not consistent with the germline gene, which may arise from a read error. The V gene is TRBV4-3, the J gene TRBJ1-2; TRBD1 aligns across 9 bases. Germline CDR1 reads LGHNA; CDR2 reads YSLEER. The CDR3 has 17 amino acids. The CDR3: CANSPGQGFDVDYGYTF. In DNA, the CDR3 is TGCGCCAACAGCCCAGGACAGGGGTTTGATGTTGACTATGGCTACACCTTC.

This clone was observed a single time. This chain links TRBV28 with TRBJ2-1; no definite D call. From germline, CDR1 is MDHEN and CDR2 SYDVKM. Between the trimmed V and J ends, which lost 3 bases and 0 bases, there was a span of 9 bases. The CDR3 runs 15 residues. In DNA form, the CDR3 reads TGTGCCAGCAGTTTTCCAGGTAGCTCCTACAATGAGCAGTTCTTC. Its protein is CASSFPGSSYNEQFF.

V gene TRBV2 combines with J gene TRBJ1-2, with D unclear. V was clipped by 8 bases and J by 0 bases, with 10 bases between them. Germline V gene sequence: CDR1 SNHLY, CDR2 FYNNEI. This CDR3 is 13 amino acids long. CDR3 DNA: TGTGCCAGCTCCACAGTAGCTAACTATGGCTACACCTTC. Protein: CASSTVANYGYTF.

The chain combines TRBV24-1 with TRBJ2-3; TRBD1 might be the D (6 bases). CDR3 length: 15 amino acids. The V end was cut by 4 bases, the J end by 3 bases, with 13 bases between. CDR1 is KGHDR and CDR2 is SFDVKD in the germline V gene. Here the CDR3 DNA reads TGTGCCACCAGTGACTCTCAGGGGTGGACAGATACGCAGTATTTT. This gives the protein CATSDSQGWTDTQYF.

As concerns this clone: Just one base apart from a much larger clone, this may be a read error. V usage is TRBV27 and J usage is TRBJ1-1, with D unresolved. Germline V lookup: CDR1 MNHEY, CDR2 SMNVEV (reference sequence). Trimming pared 2 bases from V and 1 base from J, leaving 5 bases between. The CDR3 contains 13 residues. CDR3 sequence reads: CASSLAGNTEAFF. The CDR3 region has the DNA TGTGCCAGCAGTTTAGCAGGGAACACTGAAGCTTTCTTT.

CDR3 residues: CASSVRGKETQYF. The DNA of the CDR3 is TGCGCCAGCAGTGTTCGCGGAAAAGAGACCCAGTACTTC. The chain couples TRBV10-2 to TRBJ2-5; D remains unclear. V was pared by 4 bases and J by 3 bases, with 9 bases between. This CDR3 has 13 residues. From germline, CDR1 is WSHSY and CDR2 SAAADI.

V and J are TRBV19 and TRBJ1-6, with no clear D. The germline V gene encodes CDR1 LNHDA and CDR2 SQIVND (reference sequence). CDR3 size: 16 residues. Trimming pared 3 bases from V and 0 bases from J, leaving 9 bases between. Here the CDR3 reads CASSIMATSYNSPLHF. The CDR3 DNA follows: TGTGCCAGTAGTATTATGGCCACCTCCTATAATTCACCCCTCCACTTT. Full variable domain (remainder filled in from reference TRBV19 and TRBJ1-6): DGGITQSPKYLFRKEGQNVTLSCEQNLNHDAMYWYRQDPGQGLRLIYYSQIVNDFQKGDIAEGYSVSREKKESFPLTVTSAQKNPTAFYLCASSIMATSYNSPLHFGNGTRLTVT.